Below, one T cell receptor beta chain is given with its context. The target antigen is unknown. This record comes from a study of vaccination and CD4 T cells after COVID-19. The treatment: approximately nine-day PBMC culture with coronavirus spike peptide pools or control peptides (ViraFEST assay). Cultured CD4+ T cell DNA underwent sequencing with the Oncomine TCR Beta short-read assay. TCRdb fed the PCR reads into MiXCR, producing one record per CDR3 protein. The table has some 17,000 distinct CDR3 sequences, about 38% seen once. The specimen was CD4+ T cells from blood, cultured in vitro. This receptor was taken from a human donor who had recovered from COVID-19.

CDR3 in amino acids: CASSTRRIKHTEAFF. The CDR3 DNA sequence: TGTGCCAGCAGTACCCGACGCATAAAACACACTGAAGCTTTCTTT. This rearrangement joins TRBV28 to TRBJ1-1; no firm D call. Germline V CDR1 and CDR2: MDHEN, SYDVKM. The V end lost 5 bases, the J end lost 3 bases, and 16 bases lay between the germline ends. The CDR3 has 15 amino acids.